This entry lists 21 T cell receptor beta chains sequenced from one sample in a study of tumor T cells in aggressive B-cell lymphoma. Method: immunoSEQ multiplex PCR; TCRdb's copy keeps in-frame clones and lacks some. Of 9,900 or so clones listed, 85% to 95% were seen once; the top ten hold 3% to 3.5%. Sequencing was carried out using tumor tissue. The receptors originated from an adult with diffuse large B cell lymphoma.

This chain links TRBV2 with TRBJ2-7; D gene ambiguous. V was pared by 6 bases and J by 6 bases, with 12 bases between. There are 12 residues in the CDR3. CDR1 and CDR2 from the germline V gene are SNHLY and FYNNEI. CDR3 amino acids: CASRRAGGEQYF. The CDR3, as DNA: TGTGCCAGCAGAAGAGCTGGTGGCGAGCAGTACTTC.

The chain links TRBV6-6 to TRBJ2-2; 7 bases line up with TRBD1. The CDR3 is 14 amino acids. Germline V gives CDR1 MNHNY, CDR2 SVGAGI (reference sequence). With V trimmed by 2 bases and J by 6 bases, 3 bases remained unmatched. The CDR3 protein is CASSYTGDPGELFF. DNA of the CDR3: TGTGCCAGCAGTTACACAGGGGACCCCGGGGAGCTGTTTTTT.

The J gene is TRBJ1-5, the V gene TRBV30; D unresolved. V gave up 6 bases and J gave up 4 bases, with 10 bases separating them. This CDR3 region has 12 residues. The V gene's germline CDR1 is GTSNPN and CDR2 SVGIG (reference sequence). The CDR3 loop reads CACVSGNQPQHF. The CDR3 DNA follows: TGTGCCTGCGTTTCGGGAAATCAGCCCCAGCATTTT.

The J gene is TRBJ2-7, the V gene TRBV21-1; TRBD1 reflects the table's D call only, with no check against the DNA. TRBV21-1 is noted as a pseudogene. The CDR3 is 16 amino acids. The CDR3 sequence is CASSDPTGTGTYEQYF. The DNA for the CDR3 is TGTGCCAGCAGCGACCCGACCGGGACAGGGACCTACGAGCAGTACTTC.

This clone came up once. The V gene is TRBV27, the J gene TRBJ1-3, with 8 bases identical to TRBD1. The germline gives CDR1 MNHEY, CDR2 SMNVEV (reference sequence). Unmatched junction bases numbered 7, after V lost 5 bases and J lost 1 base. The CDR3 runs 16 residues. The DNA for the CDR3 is TGTGCCAGCAGTCTGCAGGGGGCGAAATCTGGAAACACCATATATTTT. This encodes CASSLQGAKSGNTIYF.

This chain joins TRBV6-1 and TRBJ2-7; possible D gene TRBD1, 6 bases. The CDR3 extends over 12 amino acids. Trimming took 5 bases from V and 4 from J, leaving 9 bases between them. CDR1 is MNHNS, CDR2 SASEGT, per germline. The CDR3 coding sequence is TGTGCCAGCAGTCAGCAGGGGTACGAGCAGTACTTC. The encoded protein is CASSQQGYEQYF.

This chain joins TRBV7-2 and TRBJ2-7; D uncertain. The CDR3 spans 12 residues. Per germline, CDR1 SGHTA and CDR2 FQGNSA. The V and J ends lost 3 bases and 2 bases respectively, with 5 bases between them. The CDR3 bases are TGTGCCAGCAGCTTCAATGCCTACGAGCAGTACTTC. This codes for CASSFNAYEQYF.

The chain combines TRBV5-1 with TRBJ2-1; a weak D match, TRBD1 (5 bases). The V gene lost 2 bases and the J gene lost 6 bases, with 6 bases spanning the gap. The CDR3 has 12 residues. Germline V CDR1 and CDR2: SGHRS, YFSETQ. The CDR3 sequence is CASSLGANEQFF. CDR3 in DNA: TGCGCCAGCAGCTTAGGGGCCAATGAGCAGTTCTTC.

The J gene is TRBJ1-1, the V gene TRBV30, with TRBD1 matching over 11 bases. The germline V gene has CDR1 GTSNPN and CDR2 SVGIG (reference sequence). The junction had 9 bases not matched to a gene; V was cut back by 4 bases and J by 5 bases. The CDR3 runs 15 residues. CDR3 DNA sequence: TGTGCCTGGATTTCTTGGACAGGGGGCTCGACTGAAGCTTTCTTT. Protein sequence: CAWISWTGGSTEAFF.

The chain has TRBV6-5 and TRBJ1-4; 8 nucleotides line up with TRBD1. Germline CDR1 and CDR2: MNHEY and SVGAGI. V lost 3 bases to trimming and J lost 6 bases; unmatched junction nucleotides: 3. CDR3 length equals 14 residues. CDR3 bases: TGTGCCAGCAGTTATGGACAGGGAGATGAAAAACTGTTTTTT. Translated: CASSYGQGDEKLFF.

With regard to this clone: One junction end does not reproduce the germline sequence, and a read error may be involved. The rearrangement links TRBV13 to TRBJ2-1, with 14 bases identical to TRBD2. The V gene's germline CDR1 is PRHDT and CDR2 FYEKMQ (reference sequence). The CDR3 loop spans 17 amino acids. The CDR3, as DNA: TGTGCCAACAGCCGGGGACTAGCGGGAGAATGGTACAATGAGCAGTTCTTC. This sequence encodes CANSRGLAGEWYNEQFF. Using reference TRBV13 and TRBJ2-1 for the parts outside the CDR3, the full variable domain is AAGVIQSPRHLIKEKRETATLKCYPIPRHDTVYWYQQGPGQDPQFLISFYEKMQSDKGSIPDRFSAQQFSDYHSELNMSSLELGDSALYFCANSRGLAGEWYNEQFFGPGTRLTVL.

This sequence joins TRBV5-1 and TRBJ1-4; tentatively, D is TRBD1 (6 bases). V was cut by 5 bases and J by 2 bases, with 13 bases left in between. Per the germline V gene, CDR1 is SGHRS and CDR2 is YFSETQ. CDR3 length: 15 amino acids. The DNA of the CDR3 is TGCGCCAGCAGGCTCGGGGGGCCCACTAATGAAAAACTGTTTTTT. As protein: CASRLGGPTNEKLFF.

The CDR3 bases are TGTGCCAGCAGCCCTAGGACTGGCAGAGCCGCCGAGCAGTACTTC. Protein product: CASSPRTGRAAEQYF. The chain is built from TRBV9 and TRBJ2-7, with D possibly matching TRBD2 (5 bases). Germline V lookup: CDR1 SGDLS, CDR2 YYNGEE. Trimming removed 4 bases at V and 6 bases at J, with 20 bases between. This CDR3 is built from 15 residues.

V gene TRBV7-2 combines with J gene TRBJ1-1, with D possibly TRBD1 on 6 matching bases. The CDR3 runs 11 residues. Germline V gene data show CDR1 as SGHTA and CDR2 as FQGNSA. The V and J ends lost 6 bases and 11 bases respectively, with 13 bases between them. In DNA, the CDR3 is TGTGCCAGCAGACAAGGACAGAATGCTTTCTTT. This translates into CASRQGQNAFF.

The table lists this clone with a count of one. The CDR3 reads CASRPGQGEAFF. The CDR3 coding sequence is TGTGCCAGTAGACCCGGGCAGGGCGAAGCTTTCTTT. The V call is TRBV19, the J call TRBJ1-1; D possibly corresponds to TRBD1 (5 bases). V lost 6 bases and J 8 bases, leaving 13 bases between the germline ends. CDR1 LNHDA and CDR2 SQIVND come from the germline V gene (reference sequence). There are 12 residues in the CDR3.

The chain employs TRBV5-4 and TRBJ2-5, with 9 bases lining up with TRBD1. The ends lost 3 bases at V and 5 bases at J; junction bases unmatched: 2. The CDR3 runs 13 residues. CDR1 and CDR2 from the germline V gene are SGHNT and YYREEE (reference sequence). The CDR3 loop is CASSWGQGETQYF. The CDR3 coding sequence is TGTGCCAGCAGCTGGGGACAGGGTGAGACCCAGTACTTC.

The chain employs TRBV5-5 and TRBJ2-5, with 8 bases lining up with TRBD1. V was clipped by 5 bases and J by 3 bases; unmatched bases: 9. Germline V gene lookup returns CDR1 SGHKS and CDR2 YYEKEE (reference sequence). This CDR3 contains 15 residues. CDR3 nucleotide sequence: TGTGCCAGCAGTCTTTTTACAGGGGGTAAAGAGACCCAGTACTTC. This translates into CASSLFTGGKETQYF.

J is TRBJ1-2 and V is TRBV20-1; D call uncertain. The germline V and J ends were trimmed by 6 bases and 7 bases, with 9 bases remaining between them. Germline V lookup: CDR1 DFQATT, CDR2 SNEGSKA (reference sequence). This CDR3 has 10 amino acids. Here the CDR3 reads CSAFTAGYTF. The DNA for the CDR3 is TGCAGTGCGTTCACAGCTGGCTACACCTTC.

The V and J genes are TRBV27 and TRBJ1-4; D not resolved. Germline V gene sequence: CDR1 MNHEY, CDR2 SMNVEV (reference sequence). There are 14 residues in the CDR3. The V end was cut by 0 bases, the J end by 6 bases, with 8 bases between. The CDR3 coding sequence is TGTGCCAGCAGTTTATCGGTTACTTATGAAAAACTGTTTTTT. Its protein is CASSLSVTYEKLFF.

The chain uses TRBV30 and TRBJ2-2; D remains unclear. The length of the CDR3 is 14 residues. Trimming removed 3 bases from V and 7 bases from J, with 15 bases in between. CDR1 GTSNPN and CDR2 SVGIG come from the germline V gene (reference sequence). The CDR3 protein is CAWRSLTPGGELFF. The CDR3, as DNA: TGTGCCTGGAGGTCCCTCACCCCGGGCGGGGAGCTGTTTTTT.

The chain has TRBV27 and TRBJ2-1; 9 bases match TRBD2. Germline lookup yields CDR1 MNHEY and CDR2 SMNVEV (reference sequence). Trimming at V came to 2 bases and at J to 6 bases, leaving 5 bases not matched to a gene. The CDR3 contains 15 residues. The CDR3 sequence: CASSLRAGGLNEQFF. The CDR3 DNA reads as TGTGCCAGCAGTTTAAGGGCGGGGGGGCTCAATGAGCAGTTCTTC.